The 4 T cell receptor beta chains below all came from one sample that was sequenced in a study of regulatory T cells in long-lasting Graves disease (dated by TCRdb to the early 2020s). The time point label, as the study defines it: newly diagnosed GD, antithyroid drugs for less than 3 months. RNA was extracted from PBMCs in TRIzol for both TCR sequencing and RNA sequencing. Receptor libraries were prepared by multiplex PCR. The sequencing machine was an Illumina HiSeq 4000. To build TCR beta libraries, CDR3 regions were amplified by Arm-PCR using iRepertoire HTBI primers. The public reads were reprocessed in TCRdb via fastp at Q25 and MiXCR, keeping in-frame beta chains. Each CDR3 protein gets just one entry, which takes the most common genes and DNA from the rows behind it. For this sample there are 400,000 to 500,000 distinct CDR3 sequences; about 17% appear just once. 23% of the sample lies in the top ten.

These data were likewise used in another study, on T cells in Graves' hyperthyroidism and ophthalmopathy.

Specimen: peripheral blood mononuclear cells (PBMCs), collected at new diagnosis, from a patient treated with antithyroid drugs. The receptors derive from a woman under 30 with Graves disease. Donor details come from another sample of the same person, matched by shared clones.

This clonotype has a handful of counts. The chain employs TRBV27 and TRBJ2-2; D possibly corresponds to TRBD1 (5 bases). The CDR3 sequence is 14 residues long. V dropped 2 bases and J dropped 7 bases, with 11 bases sitting between them. Germline CDR1 and CDR2: MNHEY and SMNVEV (reference sequence). The CDR3 spells CASSLRQISGELFF. CDR3 nucleotide sequence: TGTGCCAGCAGTTTAAGACAGATCAGCGGGGAGCTGTTTTTT.

This clonotype was counted at least ten times. V is TRBV11-3 and J is TRBJ2-1; 12 bases match TRBD2. The CDR3 is 16 amino acids. The J segment lost 6 bases and the V segment lost 5 bases, leaving 8 bases of the junction unmatched. Germline CDR1 SGHNT, CDR2 YENEEA. CDR3 loop: CASSTRLAGEGNEQFF. CDR3 nucleotides: TGTGCCAGCAGCACTCGACTAGCGGGAGAGGGCAATGAGCAGTTCTTC. The variable domain in full, completed from reference TRBV11-3 and TRBJ2-1, reads EAGVVQSPRYKIIEKKQPVAFWCNPISGHNTLYWYLQNLGQGPELLIRYENEEAVDDSQLPKDRFSAERLKGVDSTLKIQPAELGDSAVYLCASSTRLAGEGNEQFFGPGTRLTVL.

The genes are TRBV30 and TRBJ2-1, with D possibly called TRBD1 or TRBD2 (5 bases each). V lost 5 bases, J lost 4 bases, and 15 bases lay in between. Germline values: CDR1 GTSNPN, CDR2 SVGIG (reference sequence). The CDR3 covers 14 residues. CDR3 region: CAWDDTGPYNEQFF. The CDR3 DNA sequence: TGTGCCTGGGACGATACGGGGCCTTACAATGAGCAGTTCTTC.

J is TRBJ2-7 and V is TRBV7-2; D possibly corresponds to TRBD2 (6 bases). The CDR3 is made up of 14 amino acids. V was pared by 7 bases and J by 2 bases, with 15 bases between. Germline CDR1 and CDR2: SGHTA and FQGNSA. CDR3 in amino acids: CASNPMGGPYEQYF. CDR3 in DNA: TGTGCCAGCAACCCCATGGGGGGTCCCTACGAGCAGTACTTC. The full variable domain, completed using reference TRBV7-2 and TRBJ2-7, is GAGVSQSPSNKVTEKGKDVELRCDPISGHTALYWYRQSLGQGLEFLIYFQGNSAPDKSGLPSDRFSAERTGGSVSTLTIQRTQQEDSAVYLCASNPMGGPYEQYFGPGTRLTVT.